This T cell receptor (beta chain) is from a study of blood T cell repertoires in COVID-19. Per the study methods: Reference gene primers were amplified, and this amplification served to estimate nucleated cell counts. Some clones are missing from TCRdb's copy, which holds only in-frame ones; the method was immunoSEQ multiplex PCR. V and J calls plus clone size are reproduced from that table; the DNA served to infer D and trimming. Among roughly 250,000 clones listed, over 70% were seen once. Losses at the gene ends were 2 bases for V and 5 bases for J; bases not matched to a gene: 11. In germline, CDR1 is SGHDN, CDR2 FVKESK. The CDR3 contains 16 residues.

The sequence came from an elderly woman with acute or convalescent COVID-19. The chain is built from TRBV14 and TRBJ2-5; 7 bases are shared with TRBD2. Sequencing used peripheral blood. CDR3 sequence: CASSQNAGVRGETQYF. The DNA for the CDR3 is TGTGCCAGCAGCCAAAATGCGGGAGTACGTGGGGAGACCCAGTACTTC.